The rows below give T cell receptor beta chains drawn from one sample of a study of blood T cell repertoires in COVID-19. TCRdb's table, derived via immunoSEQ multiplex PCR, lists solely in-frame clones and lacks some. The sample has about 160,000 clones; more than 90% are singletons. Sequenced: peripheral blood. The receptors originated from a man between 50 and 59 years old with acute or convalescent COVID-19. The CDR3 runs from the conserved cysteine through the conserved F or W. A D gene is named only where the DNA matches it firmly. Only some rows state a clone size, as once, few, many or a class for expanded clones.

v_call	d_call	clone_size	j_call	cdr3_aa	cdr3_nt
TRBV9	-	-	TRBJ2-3	CASSVVGQGPDTQYF	TGTGCCAGCAGCGTAGTGGGTCAGGGTCCAGATACGCAGTATTTT
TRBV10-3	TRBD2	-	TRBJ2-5	CAIGTSGQETQYF	TGTGCCATCGGGACTAGCGGCCAAGAGACCCAGTACTTC
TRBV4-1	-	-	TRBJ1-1	CASSRIEGSEAFF	TGCGCCAGCAGCCGAATTGAGGGTAGTGAAGCTTTCTTT
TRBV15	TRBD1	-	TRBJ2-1	CATSPEGETGDLGEQFF	TGTGCCACCAGCCCTGAGGGTGAGACAGGGGATTTAGGTGAGCAGTTCTTC
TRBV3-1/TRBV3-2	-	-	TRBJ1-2	CASSGGFYGYTF	TGTGCCAGCAGCGGGGGGTTCTATGGCTACACCTTC
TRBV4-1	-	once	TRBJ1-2	CASSQGRLRGASNYGYTF	TGCGCCAGCAGCCAAGGTCGATTGAGAGGAGCATCTAACTATGGCTACACCTTC
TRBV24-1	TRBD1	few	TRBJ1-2	CATSDSGQGLGYTF	TGTGCCACCAGTGATTCCGGACAGGGGCTTGGCTACACCTTC
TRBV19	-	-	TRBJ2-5	CASKTGKQETQYF	TGTGCCAGTAAGACGGGGAAACAAGAGACCCAGTACTTC
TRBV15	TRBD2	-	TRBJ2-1	CATSMRGGYNEQFF	TGTGCCACCAGCATGCGGGGGGGATACAATGAGCAGTTCTTC
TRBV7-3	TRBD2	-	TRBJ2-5	CASSHSGRGETQYF	TGTGCCAGCAGCCATAGCGGGAGGGGAGAGACCCAGTACTTC
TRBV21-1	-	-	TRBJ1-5	CASSNQTGPQPQHF	TGTGCCAGCAGCAACCAAACAGGGCCTCAGCCCCAGCATTTT
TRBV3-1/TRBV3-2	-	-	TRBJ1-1	CASSPLSGEGLNTEAFF	TGTGCCAGCAGCCCCCTCTCAGGGGAGGGGCTGAACACTGAAGCTTTCTTT
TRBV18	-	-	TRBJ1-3	CASSTSVVSSGGNTIYF	TGTGCCAGCTCTACGTCCGTTGTGTCGTCGGGTGGAAACACCATATATTTT
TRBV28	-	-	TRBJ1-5	CASSLMGGNQPQHF	TGTGCCAGCAGTTTGATGGGCGGCAATCAGCCCCAGCATTTT
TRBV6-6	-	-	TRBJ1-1	CASTKPGGSNTEAFF	TGTGCCAGCACGAAACCCGGGGGTTCGAACACTGAAGCTTTCTTT